These T cell receptor beta chains were read from a single sample in a study of T-cell reconstitution after alpha-beta-depleted transplantation in children. TCRdb processed the PCR reads anew with MiXCR; each CDR3 protein has one entry. The sample lists 540,000 or so distinct CDR3 sequences; under 25% were seen once. The starting material was PBMCs, mostly from graft donor cells, obtained 360 days after TCRalphabeta/CD19-depleted stem cell transplant. These receptors originate from a boy in the first two years of life who had a stem cell transplant for acute myeloid leukemia, so the T cells may come from the graft donor. The CDR3 runs from the conserved cysteine through the conserved F or W. A D gene is named only where the DNA matches it firmly. Only part of the rows carry a size: once, few, many, or a class if the clone is expanded.

TRBD1	TRBV11-2	few	TRBJ1-2	CASSLDLQGYYGYTF	TGTGCCAGCAGCTTAGACTTACAGGGGTACTATGGCTACACCTTC
NA	TRBV20-1	few	TRBJ2-2	CSARDQTYTGELFF	TGCAGTGCTAGAGATCAGACCTACACCGGGGAGCTGTTTTTT
NA	TRBV20-1	NA	TRBJ2-1	CSASVGLEIHEQFF	TGCAGTGCCAGTGTCGGTCTAGAGATCCATGAGCAGTTCTTC
NA	TRBV7-6	few	TRBJ2-3	CASSYVRDTQYF	TGTGCCAGCAGCTATGTCCGCGATACGCAGTATTTT
NA	TRBV28	many	TRBJ1-5	CASSESTSNQPQHF	TGTGCCAGCAGTGAAAGTACAAGCAATCAGCCCCAGCATTTT
TRBD2	TRBV24-1	few	TRBJ2-1	CATSGRGLAGGDNEQFF	TGTGCCACCAGTGGGCGCGGCCTAGCGGGGGGCGACAATGAGCAGTTCTTC
NA	TRBV29-1	many	TRBJ2-3	CSVEKGYRESSDTQYF	TGCAGCGTTGAAAAGGGGTACAGGGAGTCTTCTGATACGCAGTATTTT
NA	TRBV29-1	many	TRBJ2-5	CSTTGSQETQYF	TGCAGCACTACAGGGTCCCAAGAGACCCAGTACTTC
TRBD1	TRBV2	many	TRBJ1-5	CASGQGNQPQHF	TGTGCCAGCGGACAGGGCAATCAGCCCCAGCATTTT
NA	TRBV11-2	many	TRBJ2-1	CASSLAGVKGNEQFF	TGTGCCAGCAGCTTAGCCGGGGTAAAAGGTAATGAGCAGTTCTTC
NA	TRBV5-1	many	TRBJ2-3	CASSSGGGGNTQYF	TGCGCCAGCAGCTCGGGGGGCGGCGGGAATACGCAGTATTTT
TRBD2	TRBV3-1	NA	TRBJ2-7	CASSQARTSGFRQYF	TGTGCCAGCAGCCAAGCTCGAACTAGCGGGTTCAGGCAGTACTTC
NA	TRBV7-7	NA	TRBJ2-2	CASSLVLAGGELFF	TGTGCCAGCAGCTTAGTCCTAGCTGGCGGGGAGCTGTTTTTT
TRBD2	TRBV6-5	NA	TRBJ2-3	CASSTSGAQDTQYF	TGTGCCAGCAGTACTAGCGGGGCACAAGATACGCAGTATTTT
TRBD2	TRBV12-3/TRBV12-4	few	TRBJ2-5	CASRLAGAYQETQYF	TGTGCCAGCAGATTAGCGGGGGCGTACCAAGAGACCCAGTACTTC